Following are 11 T cell receptor beta chains from one sample sequenced in a study of identifying expanded T cells in peripheral blood. Assay: immunoSEQ multiplex PCR; the TCRdb copy retains only in-frame clones and omits some. The sample lists about 83,000 clones; around 89% were seen once. The sequencing sample was made of blood. The origin of the receptors is a person between 18 and 70 years old in good health.

The gene calls are TRBV19 and TRBJ2-2; 9 positions match TRBD1. The CDR3 extends over 17 amino acids. CDR1 LNHDA and CDR2 SQIVND come from the germline V gene (reference sequence). V shed 5 bases and J 6 bases; nucleotides not matched to a gene: 13. The CDR3 loop reads CASSSSRDRVRAGELFF. The DNA for the CDR3 is TGTGCCAGTAGTTCCTCGCGGGACAGGGTTAGGGCCGGGGAGCTGTTTTTT.

The chain links TRBV29-1 to TRBJ1-4, with 10 bases lining up with TRBD1. The V segment lost 4 bases and the J segment 7 bases; nucleotides outside the gene matches: 3. Germline loops: CDR1 SQVTM, CDR2 ANQGSEA. The CDR3 consists of 13 residues. The CDR3 protein is CSVGGQGREKLFF. In nucleotides, the CDR3 is TGCAGCGTTGGGGGACAGGGGCGTGAAAAACTGTTTTTT. Full variable domain (missing parts from reference TRBV29-1 and TRBJ1-4): SAVISQKPSRDICQRGTSLTIQCQVDSQVTMMFWYRQQPGQSLTLIATANQGSEATYESGFVIDKFPISRPNLTFSTLTVSNMSPEDSSIYLCSVGGQGREKLFFGSGTQLSVL.

The chain joins TRBV13 to TRBJ1-2; D not certain. Between the trimmed V and J ends, which lost 6 bases and 5 bases, there was a span of 16 bases. Germline V gene lookup returns CDR1 PRHDT and CDR2 FYEKMQ (reference sequence). This CDR3 comprises 14 residues. CDR3 region: CASRSRTLDYGYTF. CDR3 bases: TGTGCCAGCAGATCCCGGACGTTGGATTATGGCTACACCTTC.

This clone was observed a single time. CDR3 coding DNA: TGCGCCAGCAGCACGGGGGCTAGCGGGGTTGGCACAGATACGCAGTATTTT. This sequence encodes CASSTGASGVGTDTQYF. The chain combines TRBV5-1 with TRBJ2-3, with 9 bases lining up with TRBD2. Germline assignment: CDR1 SGHRS and CDR2 YFSETQ. V shed 4 bases and J 1 base; nucleotides not matched to a gene: 10. CDR3 size: 17 residues.

A single count supports this clone. The chain couples TRBV2 to TRBJ2-1; 7 nucleotides align to TRBD1. The V segment lost 8 bases and the J segment 15 bases; nucleotides outside the gene matches: 13. Germline CDR1 reads SNHLY; CDR2 reads FYNNEI. This CDR3 region has 12 residues. The CDR3 nucleotides read TGTGCCAGCGACGCTTGGGGGACAGTCTTGTTCTTC. Translation: CASDAWGTVLFF. Based on the CDR3 plus reference TRBV2 and TRBJ2-1, the full variable domain is EPEVTQTPSHQVTQMGQEVILRCVPISNHLYFYWYRQILGQKVEFLVSFYNNEISEKSEIFDDQFSVERPDGSNFTLKIRSTKLEDSAMYFCASDAWGTVLFFGPGTRLTVL.

The chain combines TRBV21-1 with TRBJ2-5. TRBV21-1 is listed as a pseudogene. The CDR3 extends over 13 amino acids. The CDR3 coding sequence is TGTGCCAGCAGCAAAAAAAGAAAAGAGACCCAGTACTTC. Translated: CASSKKRKETQYF.

The CDR3 sequence is CASSYSPGTYEQYF. CDR3 bases: TGTGCCAGCAGTTACTCGCCGGGAACCTACGAGCAGTACTTC. The rearrangement uses TRBV6-6 and TRBJ2-7; tentative D call: TRBD2 (5 bases). The CDR3 consists of 14 residues. Per germline, CDR1 MNHNY and CDR2 SVGAGI (reference sequence). The ends were cut back, 0 bases at V and 2 bases at J, with 8 bases in the middle.

The J gene is TRBJ2-5, the V gene TRBV5-1; D may be TRBD1 (5 bases). The germline V gene has CDR1 SGHRS and CDR2 YFSETQ. The V end lost 0 bases, the J end lost 4 bases, and 13 bases lay between the germline ends. The CDR3 is made up of 15 amino acids. CDR3 loop: CASSLGLGARETQYF. In nucleotides, the CDR3 is TGCGCCAGCAGCTTGGGGCTAGGGGCCCGAGAGACCCAGTACTTC.

The rearrangement uses TRBV9 and TRBJ2-1, with D tentatively TRBD2 (6 bases). Germline CDR1 SGDLS, CDR2 YYNGEE. The V and J ends lost 2 bases and 8 bases respectively, with 14 bases between them. The CDR3 runs 14 residues. The CDR3, as DNA: TGTGCCAGCAGCGTTGCCGGGAGTTTCGATGAGCAGTTCTTC. Residues: CASSVAGSFDEQFF.

This clone was observed a few times. V gene TRBV4-3 combines with J gene TRBJ1-6; no definite D call. Germline lookup yields CDR1 LGHNA and CDR2 YSLEER. The CDR3 is made up of 13 amino acids. The V gene lost 0 bases and the J gene lost 10 bases, with 7 bases spanning the gap. This CDR3 is CASSQDSRSPLHF. In DNA, the CDR3 is TGCGCCAGCAGCCAAGATAGTCGATCACCCCTCCACTTT.

Details on this clone: Other DNA sequences in the same sample also yield this CDR3. The chain is built from TRBV6-5 and TRBJ1-3; D is uncertain. Trimming shortened V by 4 bases and J by 1 base, and 8 bases separated the two germline ends. Germline-derived CDR1 and CDR2 are MNHEY and SVGAGI. The CDR3 has 14 residues. This chain's CDR3 is CASSLDSSGNTIYF. Here the CDR3 DNA reads TGTGCCAGCAGTTTGGATAGTTCTGGAAACACCATATATTTT.